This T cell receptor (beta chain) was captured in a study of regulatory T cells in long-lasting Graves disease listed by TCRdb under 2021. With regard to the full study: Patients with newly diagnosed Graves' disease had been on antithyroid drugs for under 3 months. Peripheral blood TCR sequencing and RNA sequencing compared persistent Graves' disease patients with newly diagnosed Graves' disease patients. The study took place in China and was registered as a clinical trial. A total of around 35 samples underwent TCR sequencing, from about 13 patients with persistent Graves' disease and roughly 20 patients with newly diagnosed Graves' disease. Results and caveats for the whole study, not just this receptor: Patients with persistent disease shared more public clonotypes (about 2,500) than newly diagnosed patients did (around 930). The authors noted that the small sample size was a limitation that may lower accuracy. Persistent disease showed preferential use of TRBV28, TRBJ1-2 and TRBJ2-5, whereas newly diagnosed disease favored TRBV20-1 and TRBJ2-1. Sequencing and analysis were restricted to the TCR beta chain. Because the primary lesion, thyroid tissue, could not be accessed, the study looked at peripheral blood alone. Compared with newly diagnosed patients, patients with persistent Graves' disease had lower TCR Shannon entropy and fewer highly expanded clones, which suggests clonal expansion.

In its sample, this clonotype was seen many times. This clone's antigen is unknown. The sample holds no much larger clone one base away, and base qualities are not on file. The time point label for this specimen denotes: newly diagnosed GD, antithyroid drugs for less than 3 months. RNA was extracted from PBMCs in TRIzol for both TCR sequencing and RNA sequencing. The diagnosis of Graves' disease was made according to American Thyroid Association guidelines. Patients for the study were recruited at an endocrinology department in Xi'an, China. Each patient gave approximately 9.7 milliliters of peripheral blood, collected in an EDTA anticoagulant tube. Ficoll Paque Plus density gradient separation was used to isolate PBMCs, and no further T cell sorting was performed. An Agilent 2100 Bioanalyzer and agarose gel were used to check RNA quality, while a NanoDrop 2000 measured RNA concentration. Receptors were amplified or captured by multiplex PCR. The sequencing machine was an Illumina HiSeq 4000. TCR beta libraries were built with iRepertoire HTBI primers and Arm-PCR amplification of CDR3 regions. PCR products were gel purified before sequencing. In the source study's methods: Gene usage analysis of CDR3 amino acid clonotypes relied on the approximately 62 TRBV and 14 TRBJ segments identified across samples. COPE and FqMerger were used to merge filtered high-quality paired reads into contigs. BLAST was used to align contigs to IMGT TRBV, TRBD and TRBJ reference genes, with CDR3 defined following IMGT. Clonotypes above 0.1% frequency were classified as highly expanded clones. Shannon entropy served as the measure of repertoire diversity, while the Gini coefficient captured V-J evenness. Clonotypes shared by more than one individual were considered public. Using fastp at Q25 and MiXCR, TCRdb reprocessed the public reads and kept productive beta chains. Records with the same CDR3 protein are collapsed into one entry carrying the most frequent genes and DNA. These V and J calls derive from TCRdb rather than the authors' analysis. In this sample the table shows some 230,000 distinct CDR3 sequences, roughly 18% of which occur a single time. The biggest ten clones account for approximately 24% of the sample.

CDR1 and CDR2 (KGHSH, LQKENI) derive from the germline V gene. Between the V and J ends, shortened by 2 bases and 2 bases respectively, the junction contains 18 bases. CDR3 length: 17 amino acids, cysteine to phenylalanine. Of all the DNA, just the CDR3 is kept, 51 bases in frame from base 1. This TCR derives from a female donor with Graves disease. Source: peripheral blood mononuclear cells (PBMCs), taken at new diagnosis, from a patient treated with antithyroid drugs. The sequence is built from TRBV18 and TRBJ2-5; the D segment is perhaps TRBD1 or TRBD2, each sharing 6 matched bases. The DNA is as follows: TGTGCCAGCTCACCAGTTAGGGGGGATGCCAATCAAGAGACCCAGTACTTC. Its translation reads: CASSPVRGDANQETQYF.